Shown below are 20 T cell receptor beta chains from a single sample sequenced in a study of molecular identifiers for immune sequencing clone quantification. TCRdb re-analysed the PCR reads in MiXCR, keeping a single row per CDR3 protein. This repertoire shows about 510,000 distinct CDR3 sequences, approximately 25% found once; its top ten account for approximately 0.76%. The sequencing sample was made of naive CD8+ T cells from blood, with Jurkat cell RNA spiked in. Specified subset: FACS-sorted CD8+CD4-CCR7+CD45RA+ naive T cells. The receptor source for this set is a human donor in good health. Some libraries in this study had Jurkat cell RNA spiked in.

This clonotype was seen more than once but under ten times. This chain connects TRBV19 to TRBJ2-2; 7 bases are shared with TRBD2. CDR1 LNHDA and CDR2 SQIVND come from the germline V gene (reference sequence). The junction had 11 bases not matched to a gene; V was cut back by 3 bases and J by 7 bases. This CDR3 region has 16 residues. CDR3 coding DNA: TGTGCCAGTAGTATTTCGACTAGCTGGAGTGGCGGGGAGCTGTTTTTT. Translation: CASSISTSWSGGELFF.

This clonotype was detected only once. With a much larger clone just one base away, this may be a read error. The chain has TRBV29-1 and TRBJ2-5; D is uncertain. This CDR3 comprises 10 residues. CDR1 SQVTM and CDR2 ANQGSEA come from the germline V gene. This CDR3 reads CSIETETQYF. As DNA, the CDR3 is TGCAGCATTGAAACAGAGACCCAGTACTTC. The full variable domain, rest sourced from reference TRBV29-1 and TRBJ2-5, is SAVISQKPSRDICQRGTSLTIQCQVDSQVTMMFWYRQQPGQSLTLIATANQGSEATYESGFVIDKFPISRPNLTFSTLTVSNMSPEDSSIYLCSIETETQYFGPGTRLLVL.

This clonotype was counted only a few times. V gene TRBV10-3 combines with J gene TRBJ2-7; the D gene is possibly TRBD1 (6 bases). Between the trimmed V and J ends, which lost 4 bases and 3 bases, there was a span of 10 bases. The CDR3 sequence is 13 residues long. The germline gives CDR1 ENHRY, CDR2 SYGVKD. This CDR3 reads CAISAMDSYEQYF. For the CDR3, the DNA is TGTGCCATCAGTGCGATGGACAGCTACGAGCAGTACTTC.

With respect to this clonotype: Mismatch with germline at one junction end may stem from a read error. The J gene is TRBJ2-7, the V gene TRBV4-2; D is unclear. The CDR3 length is 15 residues. Germline V gene lookup returns CDR1 LGHNA and CDR2 YNFKEQ. The CDR3 protein is CASSQDVGESYVQYF. CDR3 nucleotide sequence: TGTGCCAGCAGCCAAGACGTGGGCGAGAGCTACGTGCAGTACTTC.

This clonotype was observed many times. The V and J genes are TRBV29-1 and TRBJ1-2, with D maybe TRBD1 (6 bases). The V and J ends lost 4 bases and 8 bases respectively, with 11 bases between them. This CDR3 has 11 residues. CDR1 and CDR2 from the germline V gene are SQVTM and ANQGSEA. The CDR3 sequence is CSVVRGQGYTF. CDR3 sequence (DNA): TGCAGCGTTGTCAGGGGCCAAGGCTACACCTTC.

With respect to this clonotype: Here the CDR3 omits its conserved ending phenylalanine or tryptophan, so a read error is the likely source. V gene TRBV6-5 combines with J gene TRBJ1-5; no definite D call. CDR1 and CDR2 (germline): MNHEY, SVGAGI. V was clipped by 5 bases and J by 9 bases, with 17 bases between them. CDR3 length: 14 amino acids. Here the CDR3 DNA reads TGTGCCAGCAGTACCAGTTCCTTGGTCGGGCCCCAGCATCTT. Residues: CASSTSSLVGPQHL.

Worth noting for this clonotype: Germline and junction disagree at one end, which may indicate a read error. The J gene is TRBJ1-5, the V gene TRBV5-4; no firm D call. Germline V CDR1 and CDR2: SGHNT, YYREEE (reference sequence). The CDR3 has 14 amino acids. The CDR3 loop reads CAGSLWASNQPQHF. The CDR3 bases are TGTGCCGGCAGCTTGTGGGCCTCAAATCAGCCCCAGCATTTT.

This sequence joins TRBV7-9 and TRBJ2-3, with TRBD2 identical over 10 bases. The CDR3 runs 21 residues. Germline CDR1 reads SEHNR; CDR2 reads FQNEAQ (reference sequence). The junction had 19 bases not matched to a gene; V was cut back by 4 bases and J by 0 bases. The chain's CDR3 is CASSSPGGSGRAESSTDTQYF. Here the CDR3 DNA reads TGTGCCAGCAGCTCCCCGGGGGGGAGCGGGAGGGCCGAGTCAAGCACAGATACGCAGTATTTT.

Worth noting for this clonotype: A read error may explain this, as a much larger clone is one base away. The chain uses TRBV7-9 and TRBJ1-1, with D maybe TRBD1 (5 bases). Trimming removed 1 base at V and 4 bases at J, with 16 bases between. This CDR3 spans 16 amino acids. Germline V CDR1 and CDR2: SEHNR, FQNEAQ (reference sequence). CDR3: CASSLEGFGGGTEAFF. The CDR3 DNA follows: TGTGCCAGCAGCTTAGAAGGTTTCGGGGGGGGCACTGAAGCTTTCTTT.

Turning to this clonotype: The junction and the germline gene differ at one end; a read error may be behind it. The chain couples TRBV20-1 to TRBJ1-1, with D perhaps TRBD1 (5 bases). The CDR3 sequence is 11 residues long. CDR1 and CDR2 (germline): DFQATT, SNEGSKA (reference sequence). The CDR3 sequence is CSAPDITEALF. CDR3 coding DNA: TGCAGTGCCCCGGACATTACTGAAGCTCTCTTT.

This clonotype was seen a handful of times. V gene TRBV7-9 combines with J gene TRBJ1-2, with D unresolved. Trimming cost V 5 bases and J 7 bases, with 26 bases left between them. This CDR3 has 17 amino acids. Germline V gene data show CDR1 as SEHNR and CDR2 as FQNEAQ (reference sequence). Written as DNA, the CDR3 is TGTGCCAGCAGCCCTCCCTCCTCATATTTGGGGTTGTCTGGCTACACCTTC. This gives the protein CASSPPSSYLGLSGYTF.

The chain uses TRBV10-2 and TRBJ2-3; 10 bases match TRBD2. This CDR3 comprises 16 residues. V shed 2 bases, J shed 2 bases, and the junction held 4 bases outside the gene matches. Germline loops: CDR1 WSHSY, CDR2 SAAADI. The CDR3 DNA is TGCGCCAGCAGTGAGGGAGCGGGGGGGACCACAGATACGCAGTATTTT. It specifies CASSEGAGGTTDTQYF.

Worth noting for this clonotype: This may be a read error: a much more frequent sequence differs by one nucleotide. This rearrangement joins TRBV4-1 to TRBJ2-7; 8 nucleotides match TRBD2. The ends lost 8 bases at V and 9 bases at J; junction bases unmatched: 21. Germline lookup yields CDR1 MGHRA and CDR2 YSYEKL. The CDR3 is made up of 16 amino acids. CDR3: CASRGGFGGDLAGQYF. The CDR3 DNA follows: TGCGCCAGCCGGGGGGGATTCGGCGGAGACCTAGCGGGGCAGTACTTC.

This clonotype occurred many times. The chain couples TRBV6-5 to TRBJ1-4; maybe TRBD1 (5 bases). The CDR3 has 16 amino acids. Germline CDR1 is MNHEY and CDR2 is SVGAGI. Trimming left V 2 bases short and J 7 bases short, with 17 bases between. In DNA form, the CDR3 reads TGTGCCAGCAGTTACGCTTCGGCAGGGTTACGTGAAAAACTGTTTTTT. Translation: CASSYASAGLREKLFF.

V gene TRBV30 combines with J gene TRBJ2-7; D may be TRBD1 (6 bases). The CDR3 extends over 11 amino acids. V lost 1 base, J lost 7 bases, and 8 bases lay in between. Germline lookup yields CDR1 GTSNPN and CDR2 SVGIG (reference sequence). The DNA of the CDR3 is TGTGCCTGGAGTGCCCAGGGGGAGCAGTACTTC. It specifies CAWSAQGEQYF.

On this clonotype: The junction does not match germline at one end; this may be a read error. V is TRBV12-3 or TRBV12-4 and J is TRBJ1-6, with no clear D. This CDR3 is 14 amino acids long. The CDR3, as DNA: TGTGCCCGCAGTTTCGCGACCGACACCCTCACCCTCCACTTT. Residues: CARSFATDTLTLHF.

This clonotype occurred many times. The rearrangement links TRBV7-9 to TRBJ2-3; 15 nucleotides match TRBD2. Looked up from germline, CDR1 is SEHNR and CDR2 is FQNEAQ (reference sequence). The CDR3 covers 16 residues. Losses at the gene ends were 3 bases for V and 7 bases for J; bases not matched to a gene: 5. Here the CDR3 DNA reads TGTGCCAGCAGCTTCGGACTAGCGGGGGGGCTGCATACGCAGTATTTT. Encoded protein: CASSFGLAGGLHTQYF.

The sample holds a few counts of this clonotype. This chain connects TRBV7-3 to TRBJ2-7; D is unresolved. In germline, CDR1 is SGHTA, CDR2 FQGTGA. This CDR3 contains 13 residues. Trimming left V 1 base short and J 2 bases short, with 6 bases between. The CDR3 nucleotides are TGTGCCAGCAGCTTAAAGGGTCCCTACGAGCAGTACTTC. Translation gives CASSLKGPYEQYF.

This clonotype was seen at least ten times. The gene calls are TRBV28 and TRBJ2-3; D possibly matches TRBD1 or TRBD2 (5 bases each). There are 16 residues in the CDR3. V was shortened by 5 bases and J by 5 bases, with 20 bases between the two germline ends. Germline CDR1 is MDHEN and CDR2 is SYDVKM. CDR3 protein: CASSLRTGPRQDTQYF. In DNA form, the CDR3 reads TGTGCCAGCAGTCTGCGGACGGGACCCAGGCAAGATACGCAGTATTTT.

This clonotype was picked up a small number of times. V and J are TRBV7-9 and TRBJ2-4; D tentatively reads TRBD1 or TRBD2 (6 bases each). V was clipped by 3 bases and J by 5 bases, with 20 bases between them. Looked up from germline, CDR1 is SEHNR and CDR2 is FQNEAQ (reference sequence). The CDR3 is 17 amino acids. The CDR3 DNA follows: TGTGCCAGCAGCTTCCCCATGGGCACGAGGGGGGAAAACATTCAGTACTTC. Protein sequence: CASSFPMGTRGENIQYF.